This T cell receptor beta chain is from a study of post-analysis software for immune sequencing data. Study-level background: Patients with relapsing-remitting, secondary progressive and progressive-relapsing multiple sclerosis courses were all represented. Study observations and caveats: In patients, TRBV5-6, TRBV5-1 and TRBV20-1 belonged to four or five TRBV segments found more frequently than in controls. Relative to controls, patients with multiple sclerosis showed significantly lower normalized Chao1 diversity. Batch-mates among the samples co-clustered strongly by F measure.

The length of the CDR3 is 16 residues. Germline values: CDR1 MGHRA, CDR2 YSYEKL. Trimming took 4 bases from V and 2 from J; bases not matched to a gene: 3. Worth noting for this clonotype: Its antigen is undetermined.

TCR beta cDNA libraries had unique molecular identifiers. The authors obtained roughly 500,000 cDNA molecules from roughly 1 to 10 million T cells. TCRdb itself ran the PCR reads through MiXCR, one entry per CDR3 protein. The sample consists of fewer than 850,000 distinct CDR3 sequences, 25% to 30% of them appearing once. The sequence was obtained from a girl between 10 and 17 years old with multiple sclerosis. Material for sequencing was blood. The chain joins TRBV4-1 to TRBJ2-3; the match to TRBD2 covers 13 bases. The chain's CDR3 is CASSRTSGGDTDTQYF. DNA for the CDR3: TGCGCCAGCAGCCGCACTAGCGGGGGGGACACAGATACGCAGTATTTT.